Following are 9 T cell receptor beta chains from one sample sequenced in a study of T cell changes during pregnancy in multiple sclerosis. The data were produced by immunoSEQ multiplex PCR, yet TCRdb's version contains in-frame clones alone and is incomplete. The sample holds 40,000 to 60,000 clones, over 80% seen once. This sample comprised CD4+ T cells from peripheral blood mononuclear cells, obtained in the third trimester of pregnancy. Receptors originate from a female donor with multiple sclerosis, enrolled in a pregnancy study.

CDR3 in DNA: TGTGCCAGCAGTTTATCGGGGCAGGTTCGAGCTTTCTTT. Encoded protein: CASSLSGQVRAFF. V is TRBV27 and J is TRBJ1-1; D may be TRBD1 (5 bases). This CDR3 region has 13 residues. V was cut by 0 bases and J by 10 bases, with 12 bases left in between. The V gene's germline CDR1 is MNHEY and CDR2 SMNVEV (reference sequence).

CDR3 nucleotides: TGTGCCAGCAGTGTGGTGGGAGCAGACACCGGGGAGCTGTTTTTT. Translation: CASSVVGADTGELFF. The J gene is TRBJ2-2, the V gene TRBV2, with TRBD2 as a possible D gene (5 bases). The germline V and J ends were trimmed by 4 bases and 3 bases, with 12 bases remaining between them. There are 15 residues in the CDR3. In germline, CDR1 is SNHLY, CDR2 FYNNEI. The complete variable domain, with remaining parts taken from reference TRBV2 and TRBJ2-2, reads EPEVTQTPSHQVTQMGQEVILRCVPISNHLYFYWYRQILGQKVEFLVSFYNNEISEKSEIFDDQFSVERPDGSNFTLKIRSTKLEDSAMYFCASSVVGADTGELFFGEGSRLTVL.

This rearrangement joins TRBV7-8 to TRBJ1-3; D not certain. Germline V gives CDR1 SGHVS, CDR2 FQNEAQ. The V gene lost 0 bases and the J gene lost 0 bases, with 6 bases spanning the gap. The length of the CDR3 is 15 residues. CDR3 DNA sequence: TGTGCCAGCAGCTTAGCGAGGGCCTCTGGAAACACCATATATTTT. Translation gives CASSLARASGNTIYF.

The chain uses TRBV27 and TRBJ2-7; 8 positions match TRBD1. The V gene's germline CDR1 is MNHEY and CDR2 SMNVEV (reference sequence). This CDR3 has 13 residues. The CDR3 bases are TGTCCCCATCCAGGGGGCGAGTCCTACGAGCAGTACTTC. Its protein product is CPHPGGESYEQYF.

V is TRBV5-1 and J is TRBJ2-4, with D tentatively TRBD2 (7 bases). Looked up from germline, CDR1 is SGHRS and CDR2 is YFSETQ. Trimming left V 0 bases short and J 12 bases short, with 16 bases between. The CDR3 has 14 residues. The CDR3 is CASSLGGGAATQYF. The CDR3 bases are TGCGCCAGCAGCTTGGGGGGGGGCGCGGCCACTCAGTACTTC. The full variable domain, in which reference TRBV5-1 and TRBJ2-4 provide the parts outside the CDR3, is KAGVTQTPRYLIKTRGQQVTLSCSPISGHRSVSWYQQTPGQGLQFLFEYFSETQRNKGNFPGRFSGRQFSNSRSEMNVSTLELGDSALYLCASSLGGGAATQYFGAGTRLSVL.

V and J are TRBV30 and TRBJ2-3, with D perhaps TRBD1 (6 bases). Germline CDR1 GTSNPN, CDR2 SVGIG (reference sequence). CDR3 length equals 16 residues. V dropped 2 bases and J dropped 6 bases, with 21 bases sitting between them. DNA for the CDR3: TGTGCCTGGAGTATGGCAGGGGACGGGATCAGCGATACGCAGTATTTT. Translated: CAWSMAGDGISDTQYF. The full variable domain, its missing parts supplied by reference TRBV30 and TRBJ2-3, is SQTIHQWPATLVQPVGSPLSLECTVEGTSNPNLYWYRQAAGRGLQLLFYSVGIGQISSEVPQNLSASRPQDRQFILSSKKLLLSDSGFYLCAWSMAGDGISDTQYFGPGTRLTVL.

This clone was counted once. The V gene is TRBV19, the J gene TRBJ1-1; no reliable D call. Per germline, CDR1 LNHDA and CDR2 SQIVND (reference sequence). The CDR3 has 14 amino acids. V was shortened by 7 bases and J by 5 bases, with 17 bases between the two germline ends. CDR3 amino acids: CASTGSRRFTEAFF. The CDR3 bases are TGTGCCAGTACCGGGAGCAGAAGATTTACTGAAGCTTTCTTT.

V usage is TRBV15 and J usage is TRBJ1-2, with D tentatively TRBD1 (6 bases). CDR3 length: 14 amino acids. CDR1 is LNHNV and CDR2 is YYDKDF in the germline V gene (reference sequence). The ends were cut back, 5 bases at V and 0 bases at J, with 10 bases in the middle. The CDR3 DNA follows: TGTGCCACCAGCGCGGGGGCTCCTAACTATGGCTACACCTTC. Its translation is CATSAGAPNYGYTF.

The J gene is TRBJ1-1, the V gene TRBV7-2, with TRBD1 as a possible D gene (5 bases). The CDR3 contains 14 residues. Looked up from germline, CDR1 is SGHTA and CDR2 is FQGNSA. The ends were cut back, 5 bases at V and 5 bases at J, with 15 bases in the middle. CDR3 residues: CASSTRDFVTEAFF. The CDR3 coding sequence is TGTGCCAGCAGCACCAGGGACTTCGTAACTGAAGCTTTCTTT.